This T cell receptor beta chain was profiled in a study of Ad26.COV2.S vaccination and SARS-CoV-2 variants. Treatment in this sample: around 19 received Ad26.COV2.S at low or high dose, single or two shots; roughly 5 received placebo; per-sample allocation not given. The samples were gathered on day 63 after the first injection of vaccine or placebo. Vaccination employed an Ad26 vector expressing the Wuhan-strain SARS-CoV-2 spike. The CDR3 covers 14 residues. V was trimmed by 4 bases and J by 0 bases, leaving 10 bases between them. Per germline, CDR1 MNHEY and CDR2 SVGEGT. Repertoires were generated with immunoSEQ multiplex PCR, while TCRdb's copy carries only in-frame clones and drops some. In the table there are hundreds of thousands of clones, 92% of which are singletons.

This receptor was obtained from a person aged 18 to 65 who received the Ad26.COV2.S COVID-19 vaccine or a placebo. The starting material was peripheral blood, obtained in a trial of Ad26.COV2.S vaccine versus placebo. This chain connects TRBV6-2 or TRBV6-3 to TRBJ2-7; a weak D match, TRBD1 (6 bases). DNA for the CDR3: TGTGCCAGCAGTTTGACAGGTGTCTCCTACGAGCAGTACTTC. Its protein product is CASSLTGVSYEQYF.